The 29 T cell receptor beta chains in this list originate from one sample, sequenced in a study of T cell responses to AZD1222 COVID-19 vaccine. Repertoires were generated with immunoSEQ multiplex PCR, while TCRdb's copy carries only in-frame clones and drops some. This sample has about 140,000 clones; roughly 90% occur once, and the top ten carry roughly 2%. The specimen was peripheral blood, collected on day 0 of AZD1222 vaccination. Receptors originate from an adult in good health.

The table lists this clone with a few counts. Here the CDR3 DNA reads TGTGCCAGTAACCCCGGGACTAGCGGGGCAGATACGCAGTATTTT. It encodes CASNPGTSGADTQYF. The chain is built from TRBV19 and TRBJ2-3; 13 bases are a match to TRBD2. With V trimmed by 7 bases and J by 4 bases, 5 bases remained unmatched. This CDR3 contains 15 residues. Germline V gives CDR1 LNHDA, CDR2 SQIVND (reference sequence).

The table lists this clone with a few counts. This chain joins TRBV19 and TRBJ2-7; 7 bases fit TRBD1. CDR3 length equals 14 residues. The ends lost 8 bases at V and 0 bases at J; junction bases unmatched: 7. Germline V gives CDR1 LNHDA, CDR2 SQIVND (reference sequence). CDR3 in amino acids: CASSTTGSSYEQYF. CDR3 in DNA: TGTGCCAGTTCAACGACAGGGAGCTCCTACGAGCAGTACTTC.

The chain employs TRBV11-3 and TRBJ2-2; D unresolved. Germline-derived CDR1 and CDR2 are SGHNT and YENEEA. This CDR3 comprises 16 residues. V shed 1 base and J shed 3 bases, with 12 bases lying between them. CDR3 in amino acids: CASSLGSLRDTGELFF. The CDR3 region has the DNA TGTGCCAGCAGCTTAGGATCCCTGAGAGACACCGGGGAGCTGTTTTTT. The complete variable domain, with remaining parts taken from reference TRBV11-3 and TRBJ2-2, reads EAGVVQSPRYKIIEKKQPVAFWCNPISGHNTLYWYLQNLGQGPELLIRYENEEAVDDSQLPKDRFSAERLKGVDSTLKIQPAELGDSAVYLCASSLGSLRDTGELFFGEGSRLTVL.

V gene TRBV5-1 combines with J gene TRBJ1-1, with a weak D call TRBD1 (6 bases). V lost 0 bases, J lost 2 bases, and 11 bases lay in between. The CDR3 is made up of 15 amino acids. From germline, CDR1 is SGHRS and CDR2 YFSETQ. CDR3 sequence reads: CASSLAPDSNTEAFF. CDR3 sequence (DNA): TGCGCCAGCAGCTTGGCCCCGGACAGCAACACTGAAGCTTTCTTT.

The chain recombines TRBV3-1 (or the pseudogene TRBV3-2) with TRBJ2-3; unclear D gene. Germline CDR1 reads LGHDT; CDR2 reads YNNKEL (reference sequence). Trimming took off 0 bases at V and 4 bases at J, with 2 bases between the two ends. The CDR3 loop spans 12 amino acids. This CDR3 reads CASSQDPDTQYF. The CDR3 DNA reads TGTGCCAGCAGCCAAGATCCAGATACGCAGTATTTT.

This rearrangement joins TRBV19 to TRBJ1-2, with 10 positions matching TRBD1. The CDR3 has 17 amino acids. V dropped 1 base and J dropped 5; count of bases not matched to a gene: 10. Per the germline V gene, CDR1 is LNHDA and CDR2 is SQIVND (reference sequence). CDR3 in DNA: TGTGCCAGTAGTATAGCTCATACGGGACAGGGGCCTTATGGCTACACCTTC. Translated: CASSIAHTGQGPYGYTF.

V is TRBV19 and J is TRBJ1-3; the D is unclear. CDR3 size: 16 residues. With 3 bases removed from V and 2 bases from J, the gap between germline ends came to 14 bases. Germline V gene sequence: CDR1 LNHDA, CDR2 SQIVND (reference sequence). The CDR3 region has the DNA TGTGCCAGTAGTATTTTGGGTACGGGAGCTGGAAACACCATATATTTT. The encoded protein is CASSILGTGAGNTIYF.

The J gene is TRBJ1-1, the V gene TRBV3-1 (or the pseudogene TRBV3-2); the D is unclear. In germline, CDR1 is LGHDT, CDR2 YNNKEL (reference sequence). The CDR3 spans 13 residues. Between the trimmed V and J ends, which lost 6 bases and 1 base, there was a span of 9 bases. CDR3 sequence reads: CASSRASNTEAFF. DNA of the CDR3: TGTGCCAGCAGTCGGGCCTCGAACACTGAAGCTTTCTTT.

V usage is TRBV11-2 and J usage is TRBJ2-6; the D is unclear. Trimming removed 1 base at V and 4 bases at J, with 5 bases between. CDR3 size: 14 residues. Germline assignment: CDR1 SGHAT and CDR2 FQNNGV. CDR3 in DNA: TGTGCCAGCAGCTTAGTGGTAGGGGCCAACGTCCTGACTTTC. Its protein is CASSLVVGANVLTF.

The genes are TRBV19 and TRBJ1-2; D remains unclear. CDR1 and CDR2 from the germline V gene are LNHDA and SQIVND (reference sequence). The CDR3 has 14 residues. V shed 4 bases and J shed 3 bases, with 12 bases lying between them. This CDR3 reads CASSSKNRYYGYTF. CDR3 coding DNA: TGTGCCAGTAGTAGTAAGAACCGTTACTATGGCTACACCTTC.

Only a few counts were recorded for this clone. This chain links TRBV7-2 with TRBJ1-2; no clear D. Germline CDR1 SGHTA, CDR2 FQGNSA. This CDR3 region has 13 residues. The germline V and J ends were trimmed by 0 bases and 5 bases, with 7 bases remaining between them. CDR3 residues: CASSLAVAYGYTF. CDR3 DNA: TGTGCCAGCAGCTTAGCAGTCGCTTATGGCTACACCTTC.

This clone appeared once. This chain uses TRBV6-1 with TRBJ2-1; D is unresolved. The V gene's germline CDR1 is MNHNS and CDR2 SASEGT. Between the trimmed V and J ends, which lost 1 base and 8 bases, there was a span of 15 bases. The CDR3 runs 15 residues. The CDR3 DNA reads TGTGCCAGCAGTGAAGGGGGTTCCGCTGCCTATGAGCAGTTCTTC. Protein sequence: CASSEGGSAAYEQFF.

The chain links TRBV30 to TRBJ1-2; no clear D gene. Germline V lookup: CDR1 GTSNPN, CDR2 SVGIG (reference sequence). Trimming left V 4 bases short and J 0 bases short, with 12 bases between. The length of the CDR3 is 14 residues. The CDR3 sequence is CAWTQPRTNYGYTF. The CDR3 DNA follows: TGTGCCTGGACCCAGCCCAGGACTAACTATGGCTACACCTTC.

The chain combines TRBV4-1 with TRBJ1-2; D is ambiguous. The V gene lost 8 bases and the J gene lost 6 bases, with 4 bases spanning the gap. Per germline, CDR1 MGHRA and CDR2 YSYEKL. The CDR3 sequence is 9 residues long. CDR3 nucleotide sequence: TGCGCCAGCGGCAATGGCTACACCTTC. It encodes CASGNGYTF.

V and J are TRBV7-3 and TRBJ2-2; D unclear. V was shortened by 0 bases and J by 3 bases, with 5 bases between the two germline ends. From germline, CDR1 is SGHTA and CDR2 FQGTGA. This CDR3 has 14 amino acids. The CDR3 DNA is TGTGCCAGCAGCTTAACGATGTACACCGGGGAGCTGTTTTTT. Its translation: CASSLTMYTGELFF.

J is TRBJ2-7 and V is TRBV4-2; the D call may be TRBD1 or TRBD2 (5 bases each). The ends were cut back, 1 base at V and 5 bases at J, with 21 bases in the middle. The CDR3 has 17 residues. CDR1 is LGHNA and CDR2 is YNFKEQ in the germline V gene. The chain's CDR3 is CASSQAPVARGNDEQYF. CDR3 nucleotide sequence: TGTGCCAGCAGCCAAGCCCCGGTTGCCCGGGGCAACGACGAGCAGTACTTC.

This clone appeared a few times. J is TRBJ2-3 and V is TRBV7-2; no clear D gene. CDR1 is SGHTA, CDR2 FQGNSA, per germline. The germline V and J ends were trimmed by 2 bases and 0 bases, with 12 bases remaining between them. The CDR3 spans 16 residues. This CDR3 is CASSLSPQRSTDTQYF. DNA for the CDR3: TGTGCCAGCAGCTTAAGTCCCCAGCGAAGCACAGATACGCAGTATTTT.

This chain uses TRBV19 with TRBJ2-3; 8 positions agree with TRBD1. This CDR3 has 15 residues. Unmatched junction bases numbered 6, after V lost 3 bases and J lost 4 bases. Germline V gene data show CDR1 as LNHDA and CDR2 as SQIVND (reference sequence). The CDR3 DNA follows: TGTGCCAGTAGTATTCAGGGGGCGGTTGCAGATACGCAGTATTTT. Translated, it gives CASSIQGAVADTQYF. Looking up the rest from reference TRBV19 and TRBJ2-3 gives the full variable domain: DGGITQSPKYLFRKEGQNVTLSCEQNLNHDAMYWYRQDPGQGLRLIYYSQIVNDFQKGDIAEGYSVSREKKESFPLTVTSAQKNPTAFYLCASSIQGAVADTQYFGPGTRLTVL.

The rearrangement uses TRBV6-5 and TRBJ2-7; 9 bases fit TRBD1. Germline-derived CDR1 and CDR2 are MNHEY and SVGAGI. The V gene end was trimmed by 2 bases and the J gene end by 2 bases; junction bases not matched to a gene: 4. This CDR3 is built from 15 residues. The CDR3 DNA reads as TGTGCCAGCAGTTACGGGACAGGGAACACCTACGAGCAGTACTTC. This encodes CASSYGTGNTYEQYF.

This rearrangement joins TRBV7-3 to TRBJ2-2; possibly TRBD2 for D (6 bases). Between the trimmed V and J ends, which lost 4 bases and 5 bases, there was a span of 8 bases. The length of the CDR3 is 13 residues. Germline V CDR1 and CDR2: SGHTA, FQGTGA. CDR3 sequence reads: CASSSSGTGELFF. DNA of the CDR3: TGTGCCAGCAGCTCGAGCGGGACCGGGGAGCTGTTTTTT. The complete variable domain, with remaining parts taken from reference TRBV7-3 and TRBJ2-2, reads GAGVSQTPSNKVTEKGKYVELRCDPISGHTALYWYRQSLGQGPEFLIYFQGTGAADDSGLPNDRFFAVRPEGSVSTLKIQRTERGDSAVYLCASSSSGTGELFFGEGSRLTVL.

The chain recombines TRBV18 with TRBJ1-2; a weak D match, TRBD1 (5 bases). This CDR3 region has 15 residues. The germline V and J ends were trimmed by 6 bases and 2 bases, with 16 bases remaining between them. Looked up from germline, CDR1 is KGHSH and CDR2 is LQKENI. CDR3 amino acids: CASSLEEGTNYGYTF. The CDR3 bases are TGTGCCAGCTCCTTGGAAGAGGGGACCAACTATGGCTACACCTTC.

This clone has just one count. The chain recombines TRBV19 with TRBJ1-5; no reliable D call. The CDR3 contains 16 residues. Trimming pared 3 bases from V and 6 bases from J, leaving 18 bases between. CDR1 LNHDA and CDR2 SQIVND come from the germline V gene (reference sequence). CDR3 sequence (DNA): TGTGCCAGTAGTATTTGGCAGACGACCCAAGTTCAGCCCCAGCATTTT. Its translation is CASSIWQTTQVQPQHF.

This chain connects TRBV7-9 to TRBJ1-2; the D is unclear. The length of the CDR3 is 17 residues. With 0 bases removed from V and 3 bases from J, the gap between germline ends came to 17 bases. CDR1 SEHNR and CDR2 FQNEAQ come from the germline V gene (reference sequence). The DNA of the CDR3 is TGTGCCAGCAGCTTAGCGTCCCAGAGGCCAAAGGACTATGGCTACACCTTC. Its translation: CASSLASQRPKDYGYTF.

The rearrangement joins TRBV4-2 to TRBJ1-4; D perhaps matches TRBD1 (6 bases). The CDR3 length is 17 residues. Trimming pared 0 bases from V and 5 bases from J, leaving 16 bases between. CDR1 LGHNA and CDR2 YNFKEQ come from the germline V gene. The CDR3 DNA reads as TGTGCCAGCAGCCAAGATGGGCAGGGGAGGCTCAATGAAAAACTGTTTTTT. Residues: CASSQDGQGRLNEKLFF.

This rearrangement joins TRBV28 to TRBJ2-1; D remains unclear. Per the germline V gene, CDR1 is MDHEN and CDR2 is SYDVKM. Trimming removed 3 bases from V and 12 bases from J, with 9 bases in between. CDR3 size: 11 residues. The CDR3 region is CASSFSMRQFF. For the CDR3, the DNA is TGTGCCAGCAGTTTCTCTATGCGGCAGTTCTTC.

The CDR3 here is CASSPDGYSSPLHF. DNA of the CDR3: TGTGCCAGCAGTCCGGACGGTTATTCTTCACCCCTCCACTTT. This chain links TRBV27 with TRBJ1-6; D gene unclear. The CDR3 is 14 amino acids. The germline CDR1 and CDR2 sequences are MNHEY and SMNVEV (reference sequence). V was trimmed by 5 bases and J by 9 bases, leaving 14 bases between them.

The chain is built from TRBV27 and TRBJ1-2, with a tentative D call TRBD1 (6 bases). The germline V gene has CDR1 MNHEY and CDR2 SMNVEV (reference sequence). The CDR3 has 13 residues. Trimming shortened V by 5 bases and J by 5 bases, and 12 bases separated the two germline ends. The CDR3 sequence: CASSTRGRYGYTF. The DNA of the CDR3 is TGTGCCAGCAGTACCAGGGGCCGATATGGCTACACCTTC.

The V gene is TRBV28, the J gene TRBJ2-1, with D hard to call. Germline lookup yields CDR1 MDHEN and CDR2 SYDVKM. This CDR3 comprises 12 residues. V lost 3 bases to trimming and J lost 9 bases, with 9 bases between them. In DNA, the CDR3 is TGTGCCAGCAGTTTGACGGTCCGTGAGCAGTTCTTC. Its protein is CASSLTVREQFF.

The rearrangement joins TRBV5-1 to TRBJ1-2; D unresolved. Germline V gene lookup returns CDR1 SGHRS and CDR2 YFSETQ. The ends were cut back, 0 bases at V and 8 bases at J, with 14 bases in the middle. The CDR3 runs to 14 residues. CDR3 loop: CASSLEADYGGYTF. The CDR3 DNA reads as TGCGCCAGCAGCTTGGAAGCCGACTATGGGGGCTACACCTTC.